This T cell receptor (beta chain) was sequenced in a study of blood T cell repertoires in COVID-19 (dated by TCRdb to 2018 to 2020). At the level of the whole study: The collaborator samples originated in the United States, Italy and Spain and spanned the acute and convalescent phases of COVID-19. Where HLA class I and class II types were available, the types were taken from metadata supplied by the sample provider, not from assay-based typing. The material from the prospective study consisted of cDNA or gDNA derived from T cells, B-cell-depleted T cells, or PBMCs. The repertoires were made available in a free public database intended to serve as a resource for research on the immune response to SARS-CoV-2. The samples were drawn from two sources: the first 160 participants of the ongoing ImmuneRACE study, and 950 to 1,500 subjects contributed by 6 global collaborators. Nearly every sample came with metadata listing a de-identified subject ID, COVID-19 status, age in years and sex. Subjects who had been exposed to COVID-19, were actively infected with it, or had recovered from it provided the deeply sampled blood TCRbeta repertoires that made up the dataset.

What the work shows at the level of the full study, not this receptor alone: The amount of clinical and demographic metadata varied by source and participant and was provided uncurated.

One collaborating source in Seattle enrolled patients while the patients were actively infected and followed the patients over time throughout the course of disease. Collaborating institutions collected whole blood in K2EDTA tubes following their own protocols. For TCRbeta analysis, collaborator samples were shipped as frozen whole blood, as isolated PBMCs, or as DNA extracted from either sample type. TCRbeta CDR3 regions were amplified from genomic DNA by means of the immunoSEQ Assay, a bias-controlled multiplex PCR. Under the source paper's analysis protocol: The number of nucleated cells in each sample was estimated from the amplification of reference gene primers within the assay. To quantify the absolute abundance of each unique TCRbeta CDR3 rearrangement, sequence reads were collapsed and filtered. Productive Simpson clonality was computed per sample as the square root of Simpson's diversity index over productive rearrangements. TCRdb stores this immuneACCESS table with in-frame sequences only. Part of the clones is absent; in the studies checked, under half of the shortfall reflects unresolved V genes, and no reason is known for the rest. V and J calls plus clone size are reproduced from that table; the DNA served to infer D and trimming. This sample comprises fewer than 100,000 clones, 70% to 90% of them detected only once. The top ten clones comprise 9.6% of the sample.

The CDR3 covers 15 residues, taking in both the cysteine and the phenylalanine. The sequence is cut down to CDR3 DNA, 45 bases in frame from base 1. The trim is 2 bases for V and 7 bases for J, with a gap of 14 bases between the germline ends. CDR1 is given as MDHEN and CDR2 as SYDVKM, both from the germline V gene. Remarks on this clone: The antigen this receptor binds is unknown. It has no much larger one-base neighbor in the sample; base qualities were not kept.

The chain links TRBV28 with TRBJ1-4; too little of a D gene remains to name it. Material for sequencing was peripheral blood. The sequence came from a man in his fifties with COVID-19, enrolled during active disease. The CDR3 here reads CASSLGQVGGEKLFF. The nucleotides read TGTGCCAGCAGTTTAGGGCAGGTGGGAGGTGAAAAACTGTTTTTT.